The clone carrying this T cell receptor beta chain was detected once. What it recognizes is unknown. The table came from immunoSEQ multiplex PCR; TCRdb's copy has only in-frame clones and leaves some out. The profile shows about 2.3 million clones, more than 80% of them singletons. The data were obtained in a study of shared clonotypes between healthy human individuals. Study-wide findings and caveats: Blood was the only sampled material, and tissue repertoires likely differ.

From germline, CDR1 is SGHVS and CDR2 FNYEAQ. The CDR3 extends over 17 amino acids. Trimming removed 5 bases from V and 5 bases from J, with 24 bases in between. V is TRBV7-6 and J is TRBJ2-5, with D possibly matching TRBD1 (5 bases). This receptor was identified in a man younger than 35 in good health. Some clones in this sample may be carry-over from other donors' samples. Sequencing was performed on naive CD4+ T cells from PBMCs. Subset: CD45RA+ positively selected. CDR3 in DNA: TGTGCCAGCAGCCCCCCCTCCTGGGGCGGCCTCGGGGAGACCCAGTACTTC. This sequence encodes CASSPPSWGGLGETQYF.